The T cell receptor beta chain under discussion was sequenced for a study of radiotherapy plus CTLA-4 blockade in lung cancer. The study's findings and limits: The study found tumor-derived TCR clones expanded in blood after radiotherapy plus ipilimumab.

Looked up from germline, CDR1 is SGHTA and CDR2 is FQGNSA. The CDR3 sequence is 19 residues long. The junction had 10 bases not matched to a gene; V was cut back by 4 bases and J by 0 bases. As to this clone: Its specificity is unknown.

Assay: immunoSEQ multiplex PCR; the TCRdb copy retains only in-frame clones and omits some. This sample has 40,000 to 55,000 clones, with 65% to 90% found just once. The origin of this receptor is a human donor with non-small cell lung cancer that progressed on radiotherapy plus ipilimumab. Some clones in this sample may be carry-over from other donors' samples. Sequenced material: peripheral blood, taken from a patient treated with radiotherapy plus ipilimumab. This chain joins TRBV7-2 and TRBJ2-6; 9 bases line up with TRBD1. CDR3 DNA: TGTGCCAGCAGCTGCCTGGGACAGGGCTGGCGCTCTGGGGCCAACGTCCTGACTTTC. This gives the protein CASSCLGQGWRSGANVLTF.